A single sample is the source of the 6 T cell receptor beta chains below, sequenced in a study of T cells in women clearing cervical HPV infection (dated by TCRdb to 2016 to 2019). Libraries were built with the immunoSEQ multiplex PCR assay. Here the immuneACCESS table is served through TCRdb, limited to in-frame sequences with V and J called. Missing clones are a known gap in these copies; in checked studies unresolved V genes cover under half, and the rest lacks a known reason. The sample's records list 20,000 to 30,000 clones. Roughly 5.3% of the sample goes to the ten largest clones. Specimen: blood buffy coat. Source of these receptors: a woman between 18 and 75 years old with a cervical HPV16 infection that either progressed to CIN3+ or cleared (not recorded which).

Worth noting for this clone: The sequenced fragment ends 3 residues before the CDR3 boundary, so the rest is inferred from the germline J gene. The chain couples TRBV7-9 to TRBJ1-2, with D unclear. Germline V gene lookup returns CDR1 SEHNR and CDR2 FQNEAQ (reference sequence). This CDR3 is 13 amino acids long. CDR3 bases read: TGTGCCAGCAGCGACCGGCGGGCCTACGAC. Residues: CASSDRRAYD. The full-length CDR3 reads as CASSDRRAYDYTF. The complete variable domain, with remaining parts taken from reference TRBV7-9 and TRBJ1-2, reads DTGVSQNPRHKITKRGQNVTFRCDPISEHNRLYWYRQTLGQGPEFLTYFQNEAQLEKSRLLSDRFSAERPKGSFSTLEIQRTEQGDSAMYLCASSDRRAYDYTFGSGTRLTVV.

With respect to this clone: The missing CDR3 end, 3 residues past where the read stops, is filled in from the germline J gene. The rearrangement joins TRBV12-3 or TRBV12-4 to TRBJ1-1, with a tentative D call TRBD1 (5 bases). This CDR3 contains 13 residues. Trimming stripped 3 bases from V and 3 bases from J, with 8 bases between. CDR3 loop: CASSFTGYTEAFF. CDR3 DNA (partial): TGTGCCAGCAGTTTTACAGGCTACACTGAA.

For this clone: The read is 3 residues too short to cover the CDR3 end, so that end is filled in from the germline J gene. The chain employs TRBV7-9 and TRBJ2-5; D is perhaps TRBD1 (6 bases). Germline V gives CDR1 SEHNR, CDR2 FQNEAQ (reference sequence). This CDR3 has 14 amino acids. The germline V and J ends were trimmed by 7 bases and 4 bases, with 16 bases remaining between them. The part of the CDR3 DNA that was read is TGTGCCAGCAACTTTCAGGGGAGTGGAGAGACC. This codes for CASNFQGSGET. The full CDR3 reads CASNFQGSGETQYF.

Notes on this clone: The read falls 3 residues short of the CDR3 end, and the missing part is taken from the germline J gene. J is TRBJ2-7 and V is TRBV7-6; 8 bases are a match to TRBD2. This CDR3 has 16 residues. The J segment lost 4 bases and the V segment lost 1 base, leaving 9 bases of the junction unmatched. The germline V gene encodes CDR1 SGHVS and CDR2 FNYEAQ. The CDR3: CASSLESAGVMYEQYF. The part of the CDR3 DNA that was read is TGTGCCAGCAGCTTAGAATCAGCGGGAGTTATGTACGAG.

In regard to this clone: The CDR3 end is not reached by the read, which stops 3 residues before it; the germline J gene fills it in. The chain links TRBV7-2 to TRBJ2-7; 10 nucleotides line up with TRBD2. Germline trimming cut 5 bases from V and 2 bases from J; bases unmatched to any gene: 6. The CDR3 is 15 amino acids. Germline CDR1 SGHTA, CDR2 FQGNSA. CDR3 amino acids: CASSTGTSGTYEQYF. The sequenced CDR3 bases are TGTGCCAGCAGCACTGGTACTAGCGGGACCTACGAG.

Details on this clone: The CDR3 goes on 3 residues after the read ends, and that part is filled in from the germline J gene. The V and J genes are TRBV5-5 and TRBJ2-7; TRBD2 aligns across 8 bases. J was trimmed by 5 bases and V by 3 bases; bases with no gene match: 10. Germline V lookup: CDR1 SGHKS, CDR2 YYEKEE (reference sequence). The CDR3 has 15 amino acids. CDR3 sequence reads: CASSWAQREFDEQYF. CDR3 DNA (partial): TGTGCCAGCAGCTGGGCCCAGCGGGAGTTCGACGAG. The whole variable domain, remainder taken from reference TRBV5-5 and TRBJ2-7, is DAGVTQSPTHLIKTRGQQVTLRCSPISGHKSVSWYQQVLGQGPQFIFQYYEKEERGRGNFPDRFSARQFPNYSSELNVNALLLGDSALYLCASSWAQREFDEQYFGPGTRLTVT.